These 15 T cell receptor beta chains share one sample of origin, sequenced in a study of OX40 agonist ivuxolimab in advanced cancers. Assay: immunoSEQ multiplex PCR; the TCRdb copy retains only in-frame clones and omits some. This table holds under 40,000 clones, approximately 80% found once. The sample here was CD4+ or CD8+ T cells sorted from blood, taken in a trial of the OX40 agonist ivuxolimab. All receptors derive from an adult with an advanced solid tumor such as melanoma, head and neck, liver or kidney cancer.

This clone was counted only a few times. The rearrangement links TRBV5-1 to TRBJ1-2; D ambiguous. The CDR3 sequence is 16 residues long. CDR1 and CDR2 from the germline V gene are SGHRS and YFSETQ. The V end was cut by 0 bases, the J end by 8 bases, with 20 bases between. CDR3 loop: CASSLGSGFNAGGYTF. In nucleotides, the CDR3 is TGCGCCAGCAGCTTGGGATCGGGATTTAATGCAGGCGGCTACACCTTC.

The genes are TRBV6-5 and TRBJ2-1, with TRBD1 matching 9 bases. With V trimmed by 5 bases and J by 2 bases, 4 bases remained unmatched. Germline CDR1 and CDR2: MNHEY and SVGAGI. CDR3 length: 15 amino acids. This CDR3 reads CASSGRDRAYNEQFF. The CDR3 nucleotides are TGTGCCAGCAGTGGACGGGACAGGGCCTACAATGAGCAGTTCTTC.

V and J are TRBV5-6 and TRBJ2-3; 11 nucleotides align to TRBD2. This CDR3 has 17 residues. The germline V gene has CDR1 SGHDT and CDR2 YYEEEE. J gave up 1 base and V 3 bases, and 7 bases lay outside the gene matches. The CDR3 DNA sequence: TGTGCCAGCAGCTCTATAGCGGGGGGGCCAGGCACAGATACGCAGTATTTT. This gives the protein CASSSIAGGPGTDTQYF.

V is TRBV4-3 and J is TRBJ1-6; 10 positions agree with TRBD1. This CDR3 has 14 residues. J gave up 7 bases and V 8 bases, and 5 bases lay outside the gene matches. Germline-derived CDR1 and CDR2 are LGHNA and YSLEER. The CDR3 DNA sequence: TGCGCCAGCGGACGGACAGGGGGAAATTCACCCCTCCACTTT. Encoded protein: CASGRTGGNSPLHF.

CDR3 DNA sequence: TGTGCCAGCAGGGGGGGGACTAGCTCGGAGACCCAGTACTTC. This gives the protein CASRGGTSSETQYF. The chain combines TRBV2 with TRBJ2-5, with 9 bases identical to TRBD2. The CDR3 totals 14 residues. The junction had 7 bases not matched to a gene; V was cut back by 6 bases and J by 5 bases. CDR1 is SNHLY and CDR2 is FYNNEI in the germline V gene.

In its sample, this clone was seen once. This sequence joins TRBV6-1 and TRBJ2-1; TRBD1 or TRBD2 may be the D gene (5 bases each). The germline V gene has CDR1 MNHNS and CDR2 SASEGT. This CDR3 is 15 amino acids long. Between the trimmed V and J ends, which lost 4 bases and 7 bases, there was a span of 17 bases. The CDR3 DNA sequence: TGTGCCAGCAGTGTCCATCTAGCCCCAGGGAATGAGCAGTTCTTC. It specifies CASSVHLAPGNEQFF.

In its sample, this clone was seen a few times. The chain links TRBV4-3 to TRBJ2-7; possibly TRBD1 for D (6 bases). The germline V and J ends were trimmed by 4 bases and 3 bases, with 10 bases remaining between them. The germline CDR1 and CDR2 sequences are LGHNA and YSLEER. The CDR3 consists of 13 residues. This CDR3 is CASSRGQNYEQYF. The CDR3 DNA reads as TGCGCCAGCAGCCGGGGGCAGAACTACGAGCAGTACTTC.

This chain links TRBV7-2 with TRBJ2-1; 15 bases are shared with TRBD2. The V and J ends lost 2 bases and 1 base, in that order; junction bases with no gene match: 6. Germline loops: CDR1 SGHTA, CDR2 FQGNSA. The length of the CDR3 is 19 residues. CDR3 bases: TGTGCCAGCAGCTTAATCAGGACTAGCGGGGGGGTTTCCTACAATGAGCAGTTCTTC. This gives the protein CASSLIRTSGGVSYNEQFF. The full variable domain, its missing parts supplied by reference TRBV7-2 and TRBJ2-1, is GAGVSQSPSNKVTEKGKDVELRCDPISGHTALYWYRQSLGQGLEFLIYFQGNSAPDKSGLPSDRFSAERTGGSVSTLTIQRTQQEDSAVYLCASSLIRTSGGVSYNEQFFGPGTRLTVL.

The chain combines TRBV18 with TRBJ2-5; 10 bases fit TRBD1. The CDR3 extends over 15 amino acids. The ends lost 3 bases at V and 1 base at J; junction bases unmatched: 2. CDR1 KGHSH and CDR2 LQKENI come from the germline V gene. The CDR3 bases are TGTGCCAGCTCACCGGGACAGGGGATCCAAGAGACCCAGTACTTC. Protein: CASSPGQGIQETQYF.

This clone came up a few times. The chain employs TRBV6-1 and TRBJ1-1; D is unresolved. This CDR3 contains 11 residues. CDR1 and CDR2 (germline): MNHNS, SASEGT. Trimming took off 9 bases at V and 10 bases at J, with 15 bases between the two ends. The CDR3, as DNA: TGTGCCAGTCGGGGATGGTACGGAGCTTTCTTT. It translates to CASRGWYGAFF.

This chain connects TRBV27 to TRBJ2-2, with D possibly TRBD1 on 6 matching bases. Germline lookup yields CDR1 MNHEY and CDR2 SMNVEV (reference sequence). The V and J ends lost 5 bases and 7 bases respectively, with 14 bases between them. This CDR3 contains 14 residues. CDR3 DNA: TGTGCCAGCAGTCGGACAGAGGGGAACGGGGAGCTGTTTTTT. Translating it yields CASSRTEGNGELFF.

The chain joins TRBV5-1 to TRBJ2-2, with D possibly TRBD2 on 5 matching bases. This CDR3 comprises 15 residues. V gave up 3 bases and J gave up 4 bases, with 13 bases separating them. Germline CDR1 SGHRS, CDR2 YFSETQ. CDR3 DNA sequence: TGCGCCAGCAGCTCCGGGGTTAGCGCCACCGGGGAGCTGTTTTTT. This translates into CASSSGVSATGELFF.

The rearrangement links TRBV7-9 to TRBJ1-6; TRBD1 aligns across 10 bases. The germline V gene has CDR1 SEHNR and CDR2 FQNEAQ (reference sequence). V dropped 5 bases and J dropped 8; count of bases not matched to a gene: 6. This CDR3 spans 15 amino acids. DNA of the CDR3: TGTGCCAGCAGCAGGACAGGGGGTCTAGATTCACCCCTCCACTTT. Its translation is CASSRTGGLDSPLHF.

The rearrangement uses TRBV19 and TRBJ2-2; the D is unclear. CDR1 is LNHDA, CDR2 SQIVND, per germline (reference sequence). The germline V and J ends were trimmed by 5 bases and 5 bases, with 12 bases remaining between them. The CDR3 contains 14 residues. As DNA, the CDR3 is TGTGCCAGTAGTGCCCACGTGGGAACCGGGGAGCTGTTTTTT. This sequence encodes CASSAHVGTGELFF. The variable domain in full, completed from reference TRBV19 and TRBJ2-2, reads DGGITQSPKYLFRKEGQNVTLSCEQNLNHDAMYWYRQDPGQGLRLIYYSQIVNDFQKGDIAEGYSVSREKKESFPLTVTSAQKNPTAFYLCASSAHVGTGELFFGEGSRLTVL.

The chain's CDR3 is CASSLIGGALHF. The DNA of the CDR3 is TGTGCCAGCAGTTTAATTGGGGGTGCCCTCCACTTT. The rearrangement uses TRBV27 and TRBJ1-6, with D perhaps matching TRBD1 (5 bases). Germline assignment: CDR1 MNHEY and CDR2 SMNVEV (reference sequence). The CDR3 loop spans 12 amino acids. Between the trimmed V and J ends, which lost 2 bases and 14 bases, there was a span of 10 bases.